The clone carrying this T cell receptor beta chain was counted only a few times. Its antigen is not known. This sample was taken from a study of T-cell memory formation after mild COVID-19. Study in general: Most TCR clusters belonged to a single donor.

TCRdb passed the 5' RACE reads through MiXCR, listing each CDR3 protein once. The data hold fewer than 90,000 distinct CDR3 sequences, with approximately 15% observed a single time. The CDR3 consists of 16 residues. Trimming left V 3 bases short and J 0 bases short, with 9 bases between. Germline V lookup: CDR1 MGHRA, CDR2 YSYEKL. Findings of the study overall: Clones contracting day 15 to 85 were balanced CD4/CD8; later expanders leaned CD4+. Prior to infection, memory already included some responding clones, suggesting cross-reactive memory joined.

The chain uses TRBV4-1 and TRBJ2-6; TRBD2 is a possible D gene (5 bases). The sequence derives from an adult woman who had mild COVID-19 (a few samples of this study predate the infection). Cell type and time point are not known. The sequenced sample was PBMCs or a T cell subset sorted from them (not recorded which). The CDR3 sequence is CASSHGLTSGANVLTF. The CDR3 region has the DNA TGCGCCAGCAGCCACGGACTCACCTCTGGGGCCAACGTCCTGACTTTC.